The clone carrying this T cell receptor (beta chain) was seen ten or more times. This entry belongs to a study of T-cell reconstitution after alpha-beta-depleted transplantation in children. TCRbeta library preparation incorporated unique molecular identifiers. In TCRdb, the PCR reads were re-called with MiXCR into one record per CDR3 protein. This repertoire shows hundreds of thousands of distinct CDR3 sequences, less than 15% found once; its top ten account for 0.79%. Germline CDR1 reads DFQATT; CDR2 reads SNEGSKA (reference sequence). The CDR3 sequence is 14 residues long. Trimming took 4 bases from V and 4 from J; bases not matched to a gene: 5.

Sample: PBMCs, taken before TCRalphabeta/CD19-depleted stem cell transplant. The sequence derives from a girl aged 2-10 years with congenital amegakaryocytic thrombocytopenia, due to receive a stem cell transplant. The chain joins TRBV20-1 to TRBJ2-1, with 9 bases aligning to TRBD2. This CDR3 reads CSAIHSGSYNEQFF. The CDR3 DNA follows: TGCAGTGCTATCCATAGCGGGAGTTACAATGAGCAGTTCTTC.